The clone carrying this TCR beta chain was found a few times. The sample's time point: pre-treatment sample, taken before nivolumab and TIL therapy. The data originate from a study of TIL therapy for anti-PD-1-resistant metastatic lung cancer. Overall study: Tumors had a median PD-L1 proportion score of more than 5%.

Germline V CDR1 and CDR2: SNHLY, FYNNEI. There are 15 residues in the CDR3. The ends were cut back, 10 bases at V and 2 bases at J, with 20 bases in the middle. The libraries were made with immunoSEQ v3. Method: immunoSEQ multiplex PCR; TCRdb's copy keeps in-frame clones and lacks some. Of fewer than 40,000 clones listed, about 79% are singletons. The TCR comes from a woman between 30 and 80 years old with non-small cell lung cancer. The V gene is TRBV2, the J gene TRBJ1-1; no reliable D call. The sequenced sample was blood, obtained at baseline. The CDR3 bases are TGTGCCACTCAGTACTCGAAATACAGCAACACTGAAGCTTTCTTT. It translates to CATQYSKYSNTEAFF.